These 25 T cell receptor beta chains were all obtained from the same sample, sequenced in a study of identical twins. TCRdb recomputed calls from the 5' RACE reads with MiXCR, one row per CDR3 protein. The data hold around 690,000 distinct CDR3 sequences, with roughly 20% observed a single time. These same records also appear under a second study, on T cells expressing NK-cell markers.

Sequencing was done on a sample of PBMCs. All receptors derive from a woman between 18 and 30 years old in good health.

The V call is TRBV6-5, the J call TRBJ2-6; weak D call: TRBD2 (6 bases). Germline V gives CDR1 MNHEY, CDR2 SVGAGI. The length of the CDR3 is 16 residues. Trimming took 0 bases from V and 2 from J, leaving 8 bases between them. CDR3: CASSYSGGTGANVLTF. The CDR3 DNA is TGTGCCAGCAGTTACTCGGGAGGAACTGGGGCCAACGTCCTGACTTTC.

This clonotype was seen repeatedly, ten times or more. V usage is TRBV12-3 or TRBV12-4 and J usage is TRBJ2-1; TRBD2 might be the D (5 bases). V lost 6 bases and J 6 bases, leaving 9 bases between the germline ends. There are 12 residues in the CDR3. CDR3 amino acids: CASRGRPNEQFF. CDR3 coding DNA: TGTGCCAGCAGGGGGAGACCCAATGAGCAGTTCTTC.

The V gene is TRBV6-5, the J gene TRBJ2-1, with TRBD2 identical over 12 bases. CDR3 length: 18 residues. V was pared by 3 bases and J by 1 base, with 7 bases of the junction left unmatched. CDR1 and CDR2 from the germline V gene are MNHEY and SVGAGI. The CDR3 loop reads CASSYRLAGGWSYNEQFF. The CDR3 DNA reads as TGTGCCAGCAGTTATAGGCTAGCGGGGGGGTGGTCCTACAATGAGCAGTTCTTC.

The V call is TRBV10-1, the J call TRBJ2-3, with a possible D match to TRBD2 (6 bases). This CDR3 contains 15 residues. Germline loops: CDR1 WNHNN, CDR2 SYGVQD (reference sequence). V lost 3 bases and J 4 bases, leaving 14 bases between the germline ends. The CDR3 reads CASSETSPNPDTQYF. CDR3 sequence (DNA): TGCGCCAGCAGTGAAACTAGCCCTAACCCAGATACGCAGTATTTT.

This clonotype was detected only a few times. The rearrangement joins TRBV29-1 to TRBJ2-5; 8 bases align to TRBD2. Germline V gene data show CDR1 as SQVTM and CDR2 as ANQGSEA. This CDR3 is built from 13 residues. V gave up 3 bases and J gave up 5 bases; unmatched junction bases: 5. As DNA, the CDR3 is TGCAGCGTTGATGGGAGACTAGCGGAGACCCAGTACTTC. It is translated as CSVDGRLAETQYF.

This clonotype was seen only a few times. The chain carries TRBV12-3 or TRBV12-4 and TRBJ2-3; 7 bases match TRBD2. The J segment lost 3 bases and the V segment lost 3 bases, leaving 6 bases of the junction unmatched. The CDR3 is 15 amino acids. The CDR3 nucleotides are TGTGCCAGCAGTTTTGCGGGAGAGGCGACAGATACGCAGTATTTT. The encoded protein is CASSFAGEATDTQYF.

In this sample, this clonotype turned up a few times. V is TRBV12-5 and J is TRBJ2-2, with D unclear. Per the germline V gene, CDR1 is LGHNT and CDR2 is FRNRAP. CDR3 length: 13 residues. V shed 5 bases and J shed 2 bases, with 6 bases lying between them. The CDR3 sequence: CASGQANTGELFF. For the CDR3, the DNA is TGTGCTAGTGGTCAAGCAAACACCGGGGAGCTGTTTTTT.

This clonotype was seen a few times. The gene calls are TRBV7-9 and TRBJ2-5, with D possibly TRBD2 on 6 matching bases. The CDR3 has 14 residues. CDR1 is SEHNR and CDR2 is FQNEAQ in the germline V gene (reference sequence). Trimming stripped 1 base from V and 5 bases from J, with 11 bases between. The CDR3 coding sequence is TGTGCCAGCAGCTTAGTTGGAGGGGCGGAGACCCAGTACTTC. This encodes CASSLVGGAETQYF. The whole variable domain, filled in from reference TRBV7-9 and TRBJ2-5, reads DTGVSQNPRHKITKRGQNVTFRCDPISEHNRLYWYRQTLGQGPEFLTYFQNEAQLEKSRLLSDRFSAERPKGSFSTLEIQRTEQGDSAMYLCASSLVGGAETQYFGPGTRLLVL.

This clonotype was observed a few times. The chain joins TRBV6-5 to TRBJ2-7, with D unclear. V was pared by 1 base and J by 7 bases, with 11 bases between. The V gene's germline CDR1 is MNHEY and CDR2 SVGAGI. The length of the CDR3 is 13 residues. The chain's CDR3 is CASSYLLGSEQYF. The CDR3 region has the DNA TGTGCCAGCAGTTACTTATTAGGTAGTGAGCAGTACTTC.

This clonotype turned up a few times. The CDR3 reads CASSPSLGPQREQFF. The CDR3 DNA is TGTGCCAGCAGCCCTTCCCTCGGCCCACAACGAGAGCAGTTCTTC. The V call is TRBV7-7, the J call TRBJ2-1; unclear D gene. The length of the CDR3 is 15 residues. Germline values: CDR1 SSHAT, CDR2 FNYEAQ (reference sequence). V lost 5 bases, J lost 10 bases, and 21 bases lay in between.

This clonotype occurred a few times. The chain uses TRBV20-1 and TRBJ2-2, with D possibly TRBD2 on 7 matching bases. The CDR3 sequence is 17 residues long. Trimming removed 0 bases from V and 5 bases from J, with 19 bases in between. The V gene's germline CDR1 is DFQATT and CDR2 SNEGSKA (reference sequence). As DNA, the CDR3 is TGCAGTGCTAGAGATCCCGGGGGGCGCAGGGGTACCGGGGAGCTGTTTTTT. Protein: CSARDPGGRRGTGELFF.

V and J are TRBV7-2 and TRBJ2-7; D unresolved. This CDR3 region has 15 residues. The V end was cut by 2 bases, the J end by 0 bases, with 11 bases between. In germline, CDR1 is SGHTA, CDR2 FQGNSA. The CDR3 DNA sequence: TGTGCCAGCAGCTTAATTCCGGATGACTCCTACGAGCAGTACTTC. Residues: CASSLIPDDSYEQYF.

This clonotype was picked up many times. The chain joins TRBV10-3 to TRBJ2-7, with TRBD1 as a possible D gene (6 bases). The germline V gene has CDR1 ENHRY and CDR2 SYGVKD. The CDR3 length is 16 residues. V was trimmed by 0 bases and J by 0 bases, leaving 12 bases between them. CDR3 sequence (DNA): TGTGCCATCAGTGAGTCGGGGGCAGATGCCTCCTACGAGCAGTACTTC. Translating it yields CAISESGADASYEQYF.

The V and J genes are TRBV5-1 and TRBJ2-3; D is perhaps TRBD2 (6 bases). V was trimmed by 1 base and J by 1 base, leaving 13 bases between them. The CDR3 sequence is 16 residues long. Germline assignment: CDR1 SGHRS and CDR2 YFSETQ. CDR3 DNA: TGCGCCAGCAGCTTGTATTCGGGAGCCGGCACAGATACGCAGTATTTT. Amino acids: CASSLYSGAGTDTQYF. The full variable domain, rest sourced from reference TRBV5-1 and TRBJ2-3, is KAGVTQTPRYLIKTRGQQVTLSCSPISGHRSVSWYQQTPGQGLQFLFEYFSETQRNKGNFPGRFSGRQFSNSRSEMNVSTLELGDSALYLCASSLYSGAGTDTQYFGPGTRLTVL.

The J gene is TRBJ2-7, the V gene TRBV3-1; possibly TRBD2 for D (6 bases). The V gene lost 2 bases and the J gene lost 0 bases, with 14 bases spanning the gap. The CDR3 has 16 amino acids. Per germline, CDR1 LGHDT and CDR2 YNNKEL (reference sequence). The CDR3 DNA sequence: TGTGCCAGCAGCCAACAGGGACTGGGATACTCCTACGAGCAGTACTTC. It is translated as CASSQQGLGYSYEQYF.

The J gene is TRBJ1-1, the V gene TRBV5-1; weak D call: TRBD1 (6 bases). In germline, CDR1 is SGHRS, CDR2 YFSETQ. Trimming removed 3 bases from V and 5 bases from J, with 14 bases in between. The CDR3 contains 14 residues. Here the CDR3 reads CASSSQEGVTEAFF. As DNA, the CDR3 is TGCGCCAGCAGCTCACAGGAGGGGGTAACTGAAGCTTTCTTT.

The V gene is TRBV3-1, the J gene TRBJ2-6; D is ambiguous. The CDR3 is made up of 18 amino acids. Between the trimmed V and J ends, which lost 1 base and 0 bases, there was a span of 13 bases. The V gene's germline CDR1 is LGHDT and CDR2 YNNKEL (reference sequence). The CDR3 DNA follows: TGTGCCAGCAGCCAAGGACGCAGACCCCTCTCTGGGGCCAACGTCCTGACTTTC. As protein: CASSQGRRPLSGANVLTF.

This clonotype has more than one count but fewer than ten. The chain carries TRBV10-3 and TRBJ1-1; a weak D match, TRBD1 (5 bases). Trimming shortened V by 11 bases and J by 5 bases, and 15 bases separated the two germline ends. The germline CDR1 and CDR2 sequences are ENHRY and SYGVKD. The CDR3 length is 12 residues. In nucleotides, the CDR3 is TGTGCCGTCGGGTCGCCAGGGACTGAAGCTTTCTTT. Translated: CAVGSPGTEAFF.

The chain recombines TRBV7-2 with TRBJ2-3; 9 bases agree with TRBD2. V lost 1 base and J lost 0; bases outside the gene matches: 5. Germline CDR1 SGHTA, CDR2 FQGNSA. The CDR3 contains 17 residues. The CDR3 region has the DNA TGTGCCAGCAGCTTAGTTTACGGGACTAGCAGCACAGATACGCAGTATTTT. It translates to CASSLVYGTSSTDTQYF.

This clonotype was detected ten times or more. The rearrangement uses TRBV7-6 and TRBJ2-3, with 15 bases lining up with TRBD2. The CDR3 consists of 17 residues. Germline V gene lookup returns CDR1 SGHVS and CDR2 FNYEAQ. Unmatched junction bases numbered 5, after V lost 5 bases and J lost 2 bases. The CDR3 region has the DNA TGTGCCAGCAGCCTCGGACTAGCGGGGGGGTACACAGATACGCAGTATTTT. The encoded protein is CASSLGLAGGYTDTQYF.

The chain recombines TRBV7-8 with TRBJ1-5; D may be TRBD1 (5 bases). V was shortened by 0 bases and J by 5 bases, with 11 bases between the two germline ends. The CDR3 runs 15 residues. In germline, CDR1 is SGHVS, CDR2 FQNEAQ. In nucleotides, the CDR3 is TGTGCCAGCAGCTTAGCGCGCAGGGAAGATCAGCCCCAGCATTTT. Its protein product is CASSLARREDQPQHF.

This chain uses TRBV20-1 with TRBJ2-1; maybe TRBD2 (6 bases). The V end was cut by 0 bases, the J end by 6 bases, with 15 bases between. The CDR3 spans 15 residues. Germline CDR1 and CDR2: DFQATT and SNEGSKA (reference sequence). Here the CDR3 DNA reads TGCAGTGCTAGAGATCGGGCTAGCGCAACCAATGAGCAGTTCTTC. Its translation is CSARDRASATNEQFF.

The CDR3 loop is CATSSGTNGPHTF. As DNA, the CDR3 is TGTGCCACCAGCAGCGGGACCAACGGACCCCACACCTTC. The chain links TRBV15 to TRBJ1-2; possibly TRBD1 for D (5 bases). Germline CDR1 reads LNHNV; CDR2 reads YYDKDF (reference sequence). Deletions cut 3 bases from V and 12 bases from J, with 17 bases between. This CDR3 is built from 13 residues.

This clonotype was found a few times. CDR3 nucleotides: TGTGCCAGCAGCGGATCCGGGAGAGAGGAACCCCAGTACTTC. Residues: CASSGSGREEPQYF. The chain links TRBV11-2 to TRBJ2-5; perhaps TRBD2 as D (6 bases). The CDR3 loop spans 14 amino acids. Germline CDR1 and CDR2: SGHAT and FQNNGV. Trimming pared 5 bases from V and 9 bases from J, leaving 19 bases between.

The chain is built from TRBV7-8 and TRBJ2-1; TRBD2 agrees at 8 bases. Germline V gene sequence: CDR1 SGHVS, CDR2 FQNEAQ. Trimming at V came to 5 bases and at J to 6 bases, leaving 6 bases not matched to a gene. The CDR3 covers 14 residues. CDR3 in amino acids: CASSRSGSPNEQFF. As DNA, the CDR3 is TGTGCCAGCAGCCGGAGCGGGAGTCCCAATGAGCAGTTCTTC. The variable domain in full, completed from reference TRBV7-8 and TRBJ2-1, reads GAGVSQSPRYKVAKRGQDVALRCDPISGHVSLFWYQQALGQGPEFLTYFQNEAQLDKSGLPSDRFFAERPEGSVSTLKIQRTQQEDSAVYLCASSRSGSPNEQFFGPGTRLTVL.